These 23 T cell receptor beta chains were all obtained from the same sample, sequenced in a study of T cell responses to AZD1222 COVID-19 vaccine. Here immunoSEQ multiplex PCR was the method, and the copy in TCRdb shows in-frame clones only, minus some. Found here are 15,000 to 18,000 clones, 88% of them singletons; the top ten hold about 2.7%. Sequenced material: peripheral blood, taken 28 days after the second AZD1222 dose. The receptors come from an adult who received the AZD1222 COVID-19 vaccine.

This chain joins TRBV25-1 and TRBJ2-7; a possible D gene is TRBD1 (6 bases). Between the trimmed V and J ends, which lost 8 bases and 2 bases, there was a span of 13 bases. Germline loops: CDR1 MGHDK, CDR2 SYGVNS. The CDR3 sequence is 13 residues long. For the CDR3, the DNA is TGTGCCAGCCTCCGGGACATTACCTACGAGCAGTACTTC. Protein product: CASLRDITYEQYF.

This chain connects TRBV7-2 to TRBJ1-4; D gene ambiguous. Trimming removed 6 bases from V and 5 bases from J, with 13 bases in between. Per the germline V gene, CDR1 is SGHTA and CDR2 is FQGNSA. The CDR3 is 14 residues long. The CDR3 DNA follows: TGTGCCAGCAGACTTACAAGTTTAAATGAAAAACTGTTTTTT. Translation: CASRLTSLNEKLFF.

This chain links TRBV28 with TRBJ1-4, with 7 bases lining up with TRBD1. CDR1 is MDHEN, CDR2 SYDVKM, per germline. Trimming took 5 bases from V and 8 from J; bases not matched to a gene: 11. CDR3 length: 15 residues. In nucleotides, the CDR3 is TGTGCCAGCAGTCCAACCCCGCAGGGGGAGGAAAAACTGTTTTTT. It is translated as CASSPTPQGEEKLFF.

Only one count was recorded for this clone. The gene calls are TRBV19 and TRBJ2-3, with D hard to call. This CDR3 region has 20 residues. CDR1 is LNHDA and CDR2 is SQIVND in the germline V gene (reference sequence). V was pared by 1 base and J by 0 bases, with 23 bases between. CDR3 region: CASSIVAGLGISSSTDTQYF. The DNA of the CDR3 is TGTGCCAGTAGTATAGTAGCAGGCCTGGGGATATCCTCTAGCACAGATACGCAGTATTTT.

This chain connects TRBV10-3 to TRBJ1-1; no clear D. V was pared by 0 bases and J by 1 base, with 12 bases between. This CDR3 contains 16 residues. CDR1 is ENHRY, CDR2 SYGVKD, per germline. CDR3 sequence: CAISESSGQTNTEAFF. As DNA, the CDR3 is TGTGCCATCAGTGAGTCAAGTGGGCAGACGAACACTGAAGCTTTCTTT.

The table lists this clone with a count of one. The chain employs TRBV6-2 or TRBV6-3 and TRBJ1-5; 8 positions match TRBD1. The CDR3 extends over 16 amino acids. With V trimmed by 3 bases and J by 3 bases, 7 bases remained unmatched. Germline V gene data show CDR1 as MNHEY and CDR2 as SVGEGT. CDR3 region: CASSYPGQGFNQPQHF. The CDR3 region has the DNA TGTGCCAGCAGTTATCCTGGACAGGGTTTCAATCAGCCCCAGCATTTT.

The CDR3 here is CASSQESRVRNNSPLHF. Here the CDR3 DNA reads TGCGCCAGCAGCCAAGAAAGCAGGGTGAGGAATAATTCACCCCTCCACTTT. The rearrangement links TRBV4-1 to TRBJ1-6, with a weak D call TRBD1 (5 bases). Germline CDR1 is MGHRA and CDR2 is YSYEKL. CDR3 size: 17 residues. V lost 0 bases and J 5 bases, leaving 14 bases between the germline ends.

The J gene is TRBJ2-1, the V gene TRBV7-2; D assignment may be TRBD1 or TRBD2 (5 bases each). The CDR3 length is 17 residues. Looked up from germline, CDR1 is SGHTA and CDR2 is FQGNSA. The germline V and J ends were trimmed by 0 bases and 10 bases, with 22 bases remaining between them. The CDR3 DNA follows: TGTGCCAGCAGCTTAGCTCGCTCGGACTTGGGGCTACGCGAGCAGTTCTTC. Its protein is CASSLARSDLGLREQFF.

The chain employs TRBV6-5 and TRBJ2-3, with TRBD2 matching 10 bases. Per germline, CDR1 MNHEY and CDR2 SVGAGI. After removal of 5 bases from V and 3 bases from J, the junction contained 5 bases not matched to a gene. The CDR3 loop spans 15 amino acids. CDR3 amino acids: CASSKLAGTTDTQYF. As DNA, the CDR3 is TGTGCCAGCAGTAAACTAGCGGGGACTACAGATACGCAGTATTTT.

The chain is built from TRBV19 and TRBJ2-1, with D possibly TRBD1 on 5 matching bases. The CDR3 spans 14 residues. V lost 6 bases and J lost 1, with 10 bases in between. Per germline, CDR1 LNHDA and CDR2 SQIVND (reference sequence). CDR3 nucleotides: TGTGCCAGTAGAAGGGGCCGTTCCTACAATGAGCAGTTCTTC. This translates into CASRRGRSYNEQFF. The full variable domain, its missing parts supplied by reference TRBV19 and TRBJ2-1, is DGGITQSPKYLFRKEGQNVTLSCEQNLNHDAMYWYRQDPGQGLRLIYYSQIVNDFQKGDIAEGYSVSREKKESFPLTVTSAQKNPTAFYLCASRRGRSYNEQFFGPGTRLTVL.

This sequence joins TRBV4-3 and TRBJ1-2; TRBD1 is a possible D gene (6 bases). Germline V gene lookup returns CDR1 LGHNA and CDR2 YSLEER. Trimming left V 0 bases short and J 5 bases short, with 13 bases between. The CDR3 is 15 residues long. The CDR3 loop is CASSQEGAGFYGYTF. The CDR3 bases are TGCGCCAGCAGCCAAGAGGGGGCCGGGTTTTATGGCTACACCTTC.

The chain couples TRBV29-1 to TRBJ1-5, with 7 bases matching TRBD1. This CDR3 spans 13 amino acids. CDR1 and CDR2 from the germline V gene are SQVTM and ANQGSEA. V lost 7 bases and J lost 6; bases outside the gene matches: 9. The CDR3 DNA reads as TGCAGCGCCGCGACAGGGCGGTTTCAGCCCCAGCATTTT. This codes for CSAATGRFQPQHF.

J is TRBJ2-5 and V is TRBV7-9, with 10 bases aligning to TRBD1. The CDR3 runs 14 residues. The trim removed 7 bases at V and 3 bases at J, leaving 5 bases unmatched. From germline, CDR1 is SEHNR and CDR2 FQNEAQ (reference sequence). The CDR3 reads CASMEDRGEETQYF. In DNA, the CDR3 is TGTGCCAGCATGGAGGACAGGGGGGAAGAGACCCAGTACTTC. Complete variable domain (other parts from reference TRBV7-9 and TRBJ2-5): DTGVSQNPRHKITKRGQNVTFRCDPISEHNRLYWYRQTLGQGPEFLTYFQNEAQLEKSRLLSDRFSAERPKGSFSTLEIQRTEQGDSAMYLCASMEDRGEETQYFGPGTRLLVL.

V gene TRBV6-1 combines with J gene TRBJ2-3, with 9 bases aligning to TRBD2. The CDR3 is 19 residues long. CDR1 is MNHNS, CDR2 SASEGT, per germline. V lost 1 base and J lost 2; bases outside the gene matches: 13. In nucleotides, the CDR3 is TGTGCCAGCAGTGAAGTGGTACTCTTTGGCGGGAGGGACACAGATACGCAGTATTTT. This sequence encodes CASSEVVLFGGRDTDTQYF.

This clone showed up just a few times. The chain employs TRBV28 and TRBJ1-1, with a possible D match to TRBD1 (6 bases). Germline V gene sequence: CDR1 MDHEN, CDR2 SYDVKM. The CDR3 has 17 amino acids. Trimming pared 1 base from V and 3 bases from J, leaving 18 bases between. CDR3 region: CASSLFPGGAGDTEAFF. DNA of the CDR3: TGTGCCAGCAGTTTATTCCCGGGGGGCGCAGGGGACACTGAAGCTTTCTTT. Drawing the rest from reference TRBV28 and TRBJ1-1, the complete variable domain is DVKVTQSSRYLVKRTGEKVFLECVQDMDHENMFWYRQDPGLGLRLIYFSYDVKMKEKGDIPEGYSVSREKKERFSLILESASTNQTSMYLCASSLFPGGAGDTEAFFGQGTRLTVV.

The chain carries TRBV7-3 and TRBJ2-3; D is possibly TRBD1 or TRBD2 (5 bases each). V lost 3 bases to trimming and J lost 4 bases, with 11 bases between them. CDR3 length: 14 amino acids. CDR1 is SGHTA, CDR2 FQGTGA, per germline. In DNA form, the CDR3 reads TGTGCCAGCAGCTTGCCTCTGGGGGCAGATACGCAGTATTTT. Its protein is CASSLPLGADTQYF.

The J gene is TRBJ1-6, the V gene TRBV6-2 or TRBV6-3, with 8 bases that match TRBD1. With V trimmed by 5 bases and J by 7 bases, 4 bases remained unmatched. The CDR3 is 14 amino acids. Germline assignment: CDR1 MNHEY and CDR2 SVGEGT. CDR3 amino acids: CASSINRGNSPLHF. CDR3 DNA: TGTGCCAGCAGTATCAACAGGGGGAATTCACCCCTCCACTTT.

The CDR3: CASQGPNTEAFF. CDR3 nucleotide sequence: TGTGCCTCCCAGGGTCCTAACACTGAAGCTTTCTTT. The V gene is TRBV10-3, the J gene TRBJ1-1; TRBD1 might be the D (5 bases). Germline assignment: CDR1 ENHRY and CDR2 SYGVKD. This CDR3 spans 12 amino acids. Trimming shortened V by 11 bases and J by 2 bases, and 12 bases separated the two germline ends.

CDR3 sequence: CASSLGIGAGEQFF. CDR3 coding DNA: TGTGCCAGCAGCCTGGGTATAGGGGCGGGTGAGCAGTTCTTC. This chain uses TRBV14 with TRBJ2-1; perhaps D is TRBD1 or TRBD2 (5 bases each). Per germline, CDR1 SGHDN and CDR2 FVKESK. Trimming pared 4 bases from V and 9 bases from J, leaving 16 bases between. The CDR3 totals 14 residues.

The rearrangement joins TRBV3-1 (or the pseudogene TRBV3-2) to TRBJ2-2, with 9 bases fitting TRBD2. The CDR3 totals 16 residues. Germline V gene sequence: CDR1 LGHDT, CDR2 YNNKEL (reference sequence). V shed 1 base, J shed 7 bases, and the junction held 7 bases outside the gene matches. CDR3 sequence (DNA): TGTGCCAGCAGCCAAGCCCCAGCGGGGGGCCGCGGGGAGCTGTTTTTT. This codes for CASSQAPAGGRGELFF.

As to this clone: One junction end disagrees with the germline gene, perhaps due to a read error. This chain links TRBV5-8 with TRBJ2-1, with D possibly TRBD1 on 6 matching bases. The CDR3 sequence is 12 residues long. CDR1 SGHTS and CDR2 YDEGEE come from the germline V gene. The CDR3 loop is CASSFRGGPLIF. In DNA, the CDR3 is TGTGCCAGCAGCTTTCGAGGGGGACCTCTGATCTTC.

The rearrangement uses TRBV29-1 and TRBJ2-1, with D possibly being TRBD1 (5 bases). Germline-derived CDR1 and CDR2 are SQVTM and ANQGSEA. This CDR3 contains 14 residues. V was trimmed by 4 bases and J by 4 bases, leaving 14 bases between them. The CDR3 spells CSVGSDRFYNEQFF. The CDR3 nucleotides are TGCAGCGTTGGAAGTGACAGATTTTACAATGAGCAGTTCTTC.

The chain combines TRBV5-1 with TRBJ2-3, with 7 bases lining up with TRBD2. The ends lost 4 bases at V and 1 base at J; junction bases unmatched: 9. Germline-derived CDR1 and CDR2 are SGHRS and YFSETQ. This CDR3 has 16 residues. DNA of the CDR3: TGCGCCAGCAGCGCCCACGTGGGGGGGGGCACAGATACGCAGTATTTT. The encoded protein is CASSAHVGGGTDTQYF.